The entry that follows covers one T cell receptor (beta chain) sequence. This specimen belongs to a study of blood T cell repertoires in COVID-19. For the study at large: COVID-19 samples collected from the United States, Italy and Spain covered acute and convalescent phases.

TCRdb keeps only in-frame clones here, not all; method: immunoSEQ multiplex PCR. The table lists tens of thousands of clones, 70% to 90% of them singletons. Looked up from germline, CDR1 is KGHSH and CDR2 is LQKENI. The V end lost 2 bases, the J end lost 0 bases, and 11 bases lay between the germline ends. The length of the CDR3 is 15 residues. The TCR originated in a man older than 75 with acute or convalescent COVID-19. The sequenced sample was peripheral blood. The rearrangement uses TRBV18 and TRBJ2-7, with a tentative D call TRBD2 (6 bases). The CDR3 nucleotides read TGTGCCAGCTCACCAGCGGGGTCGCCCTCCTACGAGCAGTACTTC. This translates into CASSPAGSPSYEQYF.